The 18 T cell receptor beta chains given below trace back to one sample, sequenced in a study of Tregs in tolerant kidney transplant recipients. TCRdb's copy holds only in-frame clones and misses some; the assay was immunoSEQ multiplex PCR. The data contain about 69,000 clones, less than 90% of them singletons. This specimen consisted of CD4+ T cells from blood, obtained before the transplant. The receptors here all came from a human donor who received a combined kidney and bone marrow transplant.

The J gene is TRBJ2-3, the V gene TRBV18; D ambiguous. This CDR3 region has 12 residues. The germline CDR1 and CDR2 sequences are KGHSH and LQKENI. Trimming took 3 bases from V and 2 from J, leaving 3 bases between them. The CDR3 loop is CASSPSTDTQYF. The CDR3 DNA reads as TGTGCCAGCTCACCCTCCACAGATACGCAGTATTTT.

This clone was counted only a few times. The rearrangement uses TRBV7-2 and TRBJ1-5; TRBD1 aligns across 9 bases. The germline V gene encodes CDR1 SGHTA and CDR2 FQGNSA. Trimming cost V 5 bases and J 6 bases; bases outside gene matches: 2. This CDR3 is built from 13 residues. The CDR3 DNA is TGTGCCAGCAGCCGGGACAGGGCTCAGCCCCAGCATTTT. This encodes CASSRDRAQPQHF.

The CDR3 DNA reads TGTGCCATCCAGGGGTTGTCTGGGGCCAACGTCCTGACTTTC. Its protein is CAIQGLSGANVLTF. The V call is TRBV28, the J call TRBJ2-6, with a possible D match to TRBD1 (6 bases). Trimming removed 10 bases at V and 1 base at J, with 11 bases between. This CDR3 comprises 14 residues. In germline, CDR1 is MDHEN, CDR2 SYDVKM.

The J gene is TRBJ2-6, the V gene TRBV7-6, with a possible D match to TRBD1 (5 bases). V was cut by 0 bases and J by 0 bases, with 12 bases left in between. The CDR3 loop spans 18 amino acids. CDR1 and CDR2 from the germline V gene are SGHVS and FNYEAQ. The chain's CDR3 is CASSLAPTGSSGANVLTF. The CDR3 coding sequence is TGTGCCAGCAGCTTAGCGCCTACAGGTAGCTCTGGGGCCAACGTCCTGACTTTC.

V gene TRBV6-5 combines with J gene TRBJ2-5; 11 bases map to TRBD1. The V gene end was trimmed by 5 bases and the J gene end by 5 bases; junction bases not matched to a gene: 4. The CDR3 runs 14 residues. Germline V gene sequence: CDR1 MNHEY, CDR2 SVGAGI. The CDR3 nucleotides read TGTGCCAGCAGTAGAGGGACAGGGGGGGAGACCCAGTACTTC. This encodes CASSRGTGGETQYF.

The chain uses TRBV6-5 and TRBJ1-1; D gene uncertain. V was trimmed by 4 bases and J by 1 base, leaving 10 bases between them. The CDR3 is made up of 14 amino acids. Germline V gene data show CDR1 as MNHEY and CDR2 as SVGAGI. CDR3 DNA sequence: TGTGCCAGCAGTTCCCCTAGTTGGAACACTGAAGCTTTCTTT. Encoded protein: CASSSPSWNTEAFF.

About this clone: The same CDR3 arises from other DNA sequences in this sample as well. V gene TRBV5-1 combines with J gene TRBJ1-1; 8 bases fit TRBD1. V lost 3 bases to trimming and J lost 1 base; unmatched junction nucleotides: 2. Germline assignment: CDR1 SGHRS and CDR2 YFSETQ. The CDR3 is 14 residues long. The CDR3 DNA is TGCGCCAGCAGCTATGGACAGGGGAACACTGAAGCTTTCTTT. Protein: CASSYGQGNTEAFF.

The J gene is TRBJ1-1, the V gene TRBV7-3, with D possibly being TRBD1 (6 bases). CDR1 is SGHTA, CDR2 FQGTGA, per germline. Trimming cost V 4 bases and J 7 bases, with 13 bases left between them. The CDR3 extends over 13 amino acids. CDR3 region: CASSSDRLSEAFF. The DNA of the CDR3 is TGTGCCAGCAGCTCGGACAGATTAAGTGAAGCTTTCTTT.

This clone occurred a few times. This chain uses TRBV30 with TRBJ2-7; TRBD1 aligns across 12 bases. The CDR3 is 16 residues long. The trim removed 2 bases at V and 5 bases at J, leaving 10 bases unmatched. Germline CDR1 is GTSNPN and CDR2 is SVGIG (reference sequence). In DNA form, the CDR3 reads TGTGCCTGGAGTTCCAATCTGGGACAGGGGGCCCACGAGCAGTACTTC. Translation gives CAWSSNLGQGAHEQYF.

The chain employs TRBV28 and TRBJ2-7, with a tentative D call TRBD1 (6 bases). This CDR3 spans 14 amino acids. V shed 7 bases and J shed 2 bases, with 15 bases lying between them. In germline, CDR1 is MDHEN, CDR2 SYDVKM. CDR3 loop: CASNPDSSPYEQYF. DNA of the CDR3: TGTGCCAGCAATCCGGACAGTTCGCCCTACGAGCAGTACTTC.

The chain combines TRBV7-3 with TRBJ1-2; D not resolved. CDR3 length equals 13 residues. Trimming shortened V by 5 bases and J by 8 bases, and 15 bases separated the two germline ends. The germline gives CDR1 SGHTA, CDR2 FQGTGA. The CDR3 nucleotides are TGTGCCAGCAGCCCCCGAACAAACGGGGGCTACACCTTC. Residues: CASSPRTNGGYTF.

The rearrangement uses TRBV27 and TRBJ2-4; 10 nucleotides agree with TRBD2. V trimming: 5 bases; J trimming: 0 bases; junction bases outside the gene matches: 13. The CDR3 is made up of 19 amino acids. CDR1 is MNHEY, CDR2 SMNVEV, per germline (reference sequence). The CDR3 region is CASSIAGTSANLAKNIQYF. In nucleotides, the CDR3 is TGTGCCAGCAGTATAGCCGGGACTAGCGCAAACTTAGCCAAAAACATTCAGTACTTC.

This clone has a handful of counts. This chain uses TRBV30 with TRBJ1-5; a weak D match, TRBD1 (5 bases). CDR1 and CDR2 from the germline V gene are GTSNPN and SVGIG (reference sequence). The CDR3 is 13 residues long. Trimming shortened V by 2 bases and J by 5 bases, and 10 bases separated the two germline ends. The CDR3 sequence is CAWSTGMDQPQHF. DNA for the CDR3: TGTGCCTGGAGTACAGGTATGGATCAGCCCCAGCATTTT.

The rearrangement links TRBV6-5 to TRBJ2-1; 13 bases match TRBD2. The CDR3 runs 12 residues. V was clipped by 6 bases and J by 16 bases; unmatched bases: 6. CDR1 and CDR2 from the germline V gene are MNHEY and SVGAGI. CDR3: CASRGTSGIFFF. The CDR3 region has the DNA TGTGCCAGCAGAGGGACTAGCGGGATCTTTTTCTTC.

This chain joins TRBV27 and TRBJ1-1, with 7 positions matching TRBD1. Trimming removed 6 bases from V and 3 bases from J; junction bases left unmatched: 10. Per the germline V gene, CDR1 is MNHEY and CDR2 is SMNVEV (reference sequence). This CDR3 region has 15 residues. CDR3 loop: CASRNHAGGHTEAFF. CDR3 DNA sequence: TGTGCCAGCAGGAACCATGCAGGGGGTCACACTGAAGCTTTCTTT.

The J gene is TRBJ2-7, the V gene TRBV7-2; perhaps TRBD2 as D (6 bases). Per germline, CDR1 SGHTA and CDR2 FQGNSA. The CDR3 extends over 18 amino acids. V was clipped by 5 bases and J by 1 base, with 24 bases between them. In nucleotides, the CDR3 is TGTGCCAGCAGCACCGGACGAAGGTCGGGACTCTATTCCTACGAGCAGTACTTC. Translated: CASSTGRRSGLYSYEQYF.

CDR3 loop: CASSPPRVQNEQYF. The CDR3 DNA is TGTGCCAGCAGCCCCCCCAGGGTCCAGAACGAGCAGTACTTC. V and J are TRBV28 and TRBJ2-7, with D possibly TRBD1 on 5 matching bases. This CDR3 is 14 amino acids long. The germline gives CDR1 MDHEN, CDR2 SYDVKM. Trimming took 6 bases from V and 5 from J, leaving 17 bases between them.

This clone has a single count. The chain links TRBV7-6 to TRBJ1-1; 7 nucleotides line up with TRBD1. V dropped 4 bases and J dropped 4; count of bases not matched to a gene: 3. The germline CDR1 and CDR2 sequences are SGHVS and FNYEAQ. This CDR3 has 13 amino acids. The CDR3 sequence: CASSSQGGTEAFF. CDR3 coding DNA: TGTGCCAGCAGCTCGCAGGGGGGCACTGAAGCTTTCTTT.